This T cell receptor beta chain was identified in a study of T cell repertoires in cytomegalovirus infection. Study-level information: HLA-C-restricted CMV epitopes, recently identified, and well-studied HLA-B-restricted ones were used by the study. General study points: Summed frequency of shared TCR beta families picked out CMV carriers who also had the relevant HLA. HLA-C-restricted CMV-specific TCR beta clonotypes prevailed in the ex vivo response.

The sample holds a few counts of this clonotype. Its antigen remains unidentified. TCRdb reprocessed the reads with MiXCR, giving one entry per CDR3 protein. This sample yields around 900,000 distinct CDR3 sequences, of which less than 40% are seen a single time; about 14% belongs to the top ten. The sequencing used cultured CD8+ T cells from PBMCs, collected from culture after CMV antigen stimulation. This TCR derives from a human donor in good health (CMV status not recorded). Some clones in this sample may be carry-over from other donors' samples.

Written as DNA, the CDR3 is TGTGCCAGCAGTTTACGGGCAGGCCAAAATGTTGACTCCTACGAGCAGTACTTC. It codes for CASSLRAGQNVDSYEQYF. V usage is TRBV12-3 or TRBV12-4 and J usage is TRBJ2-7; D gene uncertain. Trimming took 2 bases from V and 0 from J, leaving 20 bases between them. The CDR3 runs to 18 residues.